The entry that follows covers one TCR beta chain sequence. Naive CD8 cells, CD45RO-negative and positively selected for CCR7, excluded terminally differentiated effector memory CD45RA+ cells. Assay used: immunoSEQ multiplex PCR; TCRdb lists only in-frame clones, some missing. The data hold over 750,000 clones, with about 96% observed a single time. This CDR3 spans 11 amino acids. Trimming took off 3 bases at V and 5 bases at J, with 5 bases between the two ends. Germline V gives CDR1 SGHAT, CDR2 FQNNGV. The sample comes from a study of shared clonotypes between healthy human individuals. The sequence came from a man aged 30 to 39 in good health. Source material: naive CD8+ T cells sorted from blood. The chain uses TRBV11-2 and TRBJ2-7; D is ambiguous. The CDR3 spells CASSFPNEQYF. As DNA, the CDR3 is TGTGCCAGCAGCTTTCCCAACGAGCAGTACTTC. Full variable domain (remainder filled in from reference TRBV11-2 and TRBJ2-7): EAGVAQSPRYKIIEKRQSVAFWCNPISGHATLYWYQQILGQGPKLLIQFQNNGVVDDSQLPKDRFSAERLKGVDSTLKIQPAKLEDSAVYLCASSFPNEQYFGPGTRLTVT.